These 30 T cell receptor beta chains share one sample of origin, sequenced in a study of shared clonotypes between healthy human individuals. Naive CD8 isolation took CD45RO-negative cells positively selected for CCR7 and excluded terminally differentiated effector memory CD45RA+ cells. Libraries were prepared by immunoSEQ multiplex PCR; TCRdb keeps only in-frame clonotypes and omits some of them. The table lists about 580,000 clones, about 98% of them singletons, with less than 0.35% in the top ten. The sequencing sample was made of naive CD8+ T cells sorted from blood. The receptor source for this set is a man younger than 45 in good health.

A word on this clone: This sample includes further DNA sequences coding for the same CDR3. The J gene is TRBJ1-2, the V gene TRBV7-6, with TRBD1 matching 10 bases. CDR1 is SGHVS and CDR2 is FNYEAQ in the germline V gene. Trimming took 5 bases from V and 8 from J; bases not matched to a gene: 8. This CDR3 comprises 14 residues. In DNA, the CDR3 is TGTGCCAGCAGCCTAACCGGGACAGGGGACGGCTACACCTTC. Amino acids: CASSLTGTGDGYTF.

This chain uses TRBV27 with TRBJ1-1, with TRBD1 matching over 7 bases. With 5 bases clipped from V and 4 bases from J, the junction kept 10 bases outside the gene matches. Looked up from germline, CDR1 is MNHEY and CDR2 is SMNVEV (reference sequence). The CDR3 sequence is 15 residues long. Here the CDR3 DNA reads TGTGCCAGCAGTCCGACAGGGTACGGAGTCACTGAAGCTTTCTTT. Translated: CASSPTGYGVTEAFF.

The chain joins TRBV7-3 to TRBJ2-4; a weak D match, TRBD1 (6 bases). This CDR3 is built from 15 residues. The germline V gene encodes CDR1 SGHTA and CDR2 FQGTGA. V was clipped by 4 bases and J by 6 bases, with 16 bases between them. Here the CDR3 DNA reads TGTGCCAGCAGCTCTACGACAGGCTGGGGAAACATTCAGTACTTC. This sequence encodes CASSSTTGWGNIQYF.

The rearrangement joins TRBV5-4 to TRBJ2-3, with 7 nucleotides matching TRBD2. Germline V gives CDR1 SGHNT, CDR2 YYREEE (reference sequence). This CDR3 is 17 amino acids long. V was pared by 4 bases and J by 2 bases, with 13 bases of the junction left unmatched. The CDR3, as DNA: TGTGCCAGCAGCCTGGAGTCCGGGCTAGCGGTCACAGATACGCAGTATTTT. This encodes CASSLESGLAVTDTQYF.

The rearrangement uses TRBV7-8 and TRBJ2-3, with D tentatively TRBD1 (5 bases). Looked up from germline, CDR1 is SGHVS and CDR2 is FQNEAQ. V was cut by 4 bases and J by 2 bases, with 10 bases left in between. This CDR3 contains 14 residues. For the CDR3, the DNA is TGTGCCAGCAGCTCCCGACAGTTCACAGATACGCAGTATTTT. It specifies CASSSRQFTDTQYF. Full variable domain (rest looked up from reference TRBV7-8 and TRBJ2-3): GAGVSQSPRYKVAKRGQDVALRCDPISGHVSLFWYQQALGQGPEFLTYFQNEAQLDKSGLPSDRFFAERPEGSVSTLKIQRTQQEDSAVYLCASSSRQFTDTQYFGPGTRLTVL.

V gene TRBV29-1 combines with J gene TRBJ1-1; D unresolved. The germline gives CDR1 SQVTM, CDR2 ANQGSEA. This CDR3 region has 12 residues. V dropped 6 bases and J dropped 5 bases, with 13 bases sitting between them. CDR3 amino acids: CSVRTDGTEAFF. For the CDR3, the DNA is TGCAGCGTCAGGACTGACGGGACTGAAGCTTTCTTT.

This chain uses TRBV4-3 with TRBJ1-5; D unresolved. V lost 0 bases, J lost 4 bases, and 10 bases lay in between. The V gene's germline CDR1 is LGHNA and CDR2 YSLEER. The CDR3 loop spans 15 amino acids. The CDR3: CASSQDPWDNQPQHF. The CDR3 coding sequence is TGCGCCAGCAGCCAAGATCCTTGGGATAATCAGCCCCAGCATTTT.

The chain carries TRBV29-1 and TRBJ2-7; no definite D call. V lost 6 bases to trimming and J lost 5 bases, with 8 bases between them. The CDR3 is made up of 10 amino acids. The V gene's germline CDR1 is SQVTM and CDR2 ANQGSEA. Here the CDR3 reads CSVLRDEQYF. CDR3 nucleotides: TGCAGCGTCCTTAGAGACGAGCAGTACTTC.

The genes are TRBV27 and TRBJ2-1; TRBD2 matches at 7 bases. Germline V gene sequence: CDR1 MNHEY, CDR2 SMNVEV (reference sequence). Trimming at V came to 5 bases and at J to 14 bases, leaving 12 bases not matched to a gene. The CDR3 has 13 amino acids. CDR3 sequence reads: CASSPVRAAGEFF. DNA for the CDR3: TGTGCCAGCAGTCCGGTGAGGGCCGCGGGGGAGTTCTTC.

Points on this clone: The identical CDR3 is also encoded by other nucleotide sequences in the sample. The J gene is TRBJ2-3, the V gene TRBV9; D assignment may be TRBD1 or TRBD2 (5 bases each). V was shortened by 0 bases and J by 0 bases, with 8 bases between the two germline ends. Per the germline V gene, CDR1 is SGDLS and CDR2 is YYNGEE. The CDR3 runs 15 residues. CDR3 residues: CASSVAGASTDTQYF. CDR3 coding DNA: TGTGCCAGCAGCGTAGCCGGGGCTAGCACAGATACGCAGTATTTT.

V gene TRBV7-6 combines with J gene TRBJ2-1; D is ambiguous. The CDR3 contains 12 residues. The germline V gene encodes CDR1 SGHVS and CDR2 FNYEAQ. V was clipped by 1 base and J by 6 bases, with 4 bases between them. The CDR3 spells CASSLVLNEQFF. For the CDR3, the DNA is TGTGCCAGCAGCTTAGTCCTCAATGAGCAGTTCTTC.

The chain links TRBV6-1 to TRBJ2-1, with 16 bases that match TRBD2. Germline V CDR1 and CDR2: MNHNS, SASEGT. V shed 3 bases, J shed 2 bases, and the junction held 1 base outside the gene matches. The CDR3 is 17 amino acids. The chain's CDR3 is CASSDGTSGRAYNEQFF. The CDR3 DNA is TGTGCCAGCAGTGACGGGACTAGCGGGAGGGCCTACAATGAGCAGTTCTTC.

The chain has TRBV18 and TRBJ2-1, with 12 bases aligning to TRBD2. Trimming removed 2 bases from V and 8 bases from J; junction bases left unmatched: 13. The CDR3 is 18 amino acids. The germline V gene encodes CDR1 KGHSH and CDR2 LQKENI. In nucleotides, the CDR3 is TGTGCCAGCTCACCAATCCCGCTCAGACTAGCGGGAGATGATGAGCAGTTCTTC. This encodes CASSPIPLRLAGDDEQFF.

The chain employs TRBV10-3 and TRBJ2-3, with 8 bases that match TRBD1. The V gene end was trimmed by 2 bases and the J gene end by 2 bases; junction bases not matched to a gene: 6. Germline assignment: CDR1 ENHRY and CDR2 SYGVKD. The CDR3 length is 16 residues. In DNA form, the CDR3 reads TGTGCCATCAGTGAGCCAGACAGGGGCGTCACAGATACGCAGTATTTT. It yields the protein CAISEPDRGVTDTQYF.

The CDR3 loop is CASSPQLVFTDTQYF. The CDR3 DNA reads TGTGCCAGCAGTCCTCAACTAGTCTTCACAGATACGCAGTATTTT. V usage is TRBV27 and J usage is TRBJ2-3; weak D call: TRBD2 (5 bases). V was cut by 5 bases and J by 2 bases, with 14 bases left in between. The CDR3 is made up of 15 amino acids. In germline, CDR1 is MNHEY, CDR2 SMNVEV (reference sequence).

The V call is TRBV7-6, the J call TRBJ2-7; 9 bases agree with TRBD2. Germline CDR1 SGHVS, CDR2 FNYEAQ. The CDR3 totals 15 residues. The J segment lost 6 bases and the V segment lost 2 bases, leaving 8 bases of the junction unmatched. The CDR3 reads CASSLLAGAVSEQYF. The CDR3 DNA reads TGTGCCAGCAGCTTATTAGCGGGAGCGGTCTCCGAGCAGTACTTC.

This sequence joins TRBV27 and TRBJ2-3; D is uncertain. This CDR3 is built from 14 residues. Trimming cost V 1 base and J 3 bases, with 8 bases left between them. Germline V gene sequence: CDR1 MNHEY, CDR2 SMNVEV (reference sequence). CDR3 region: CASSLFRQTDTQYF. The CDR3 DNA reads TGTGCCAGCAGTTTATTTCGGCAGACAGATACGCAGTATTTT.

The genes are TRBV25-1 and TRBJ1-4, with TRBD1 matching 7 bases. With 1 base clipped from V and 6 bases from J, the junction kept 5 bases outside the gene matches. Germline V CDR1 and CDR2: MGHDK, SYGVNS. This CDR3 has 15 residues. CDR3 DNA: TGTGCCAGCAGTGAATTCAGTGGGACAGATGAAAAACTGTTTTTT. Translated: CASSEFSGTDEKLFF.

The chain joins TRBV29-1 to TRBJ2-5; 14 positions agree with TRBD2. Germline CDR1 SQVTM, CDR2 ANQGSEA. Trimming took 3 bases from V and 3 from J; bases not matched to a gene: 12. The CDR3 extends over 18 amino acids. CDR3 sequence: CSVDPGLAGVLGEETQYF. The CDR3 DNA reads TGCAGCGTTGACCCGGGACTAGCGGGAGTATTGGGAGAAGAGACCCAGTACTTC.

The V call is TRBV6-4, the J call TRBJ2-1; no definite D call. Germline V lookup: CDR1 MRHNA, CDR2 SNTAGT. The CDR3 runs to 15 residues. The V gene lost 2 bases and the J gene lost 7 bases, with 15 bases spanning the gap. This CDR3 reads CASSDGTGLSNEQFF. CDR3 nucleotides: TGTGCCAGCAGTGACGGAACGGGTCTAAGTAATGAGCAGTTCTTC.

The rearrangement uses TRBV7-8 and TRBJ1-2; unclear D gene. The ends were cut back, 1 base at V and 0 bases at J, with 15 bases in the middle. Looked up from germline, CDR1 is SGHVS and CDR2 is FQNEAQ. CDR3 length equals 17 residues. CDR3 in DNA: TGTGCCAGCAGCTTAGTATCGGCCGCGCCTCCTAACTATGGCTACACCTTC. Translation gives CASSLVSAAPPNYGYTF.

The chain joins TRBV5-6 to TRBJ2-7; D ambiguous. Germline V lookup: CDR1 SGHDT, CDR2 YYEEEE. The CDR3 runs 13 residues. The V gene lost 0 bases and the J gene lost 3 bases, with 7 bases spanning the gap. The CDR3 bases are TGTGCCAGCAGCTTGGTTAACAGCTACGAGCAGTACTTC. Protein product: CASSLVNSYEQYF. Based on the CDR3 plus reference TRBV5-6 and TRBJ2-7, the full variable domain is DAGVTQSPTHLIKTRGQQVTLRCSPKSGHDTVSWYQQALGQGPQFIFQYYEEEERQRGNFPDRFSGHQFPNYSSELNVNALLLGDSALYLCASSLVNSYEQYFGPGTRLTVT.

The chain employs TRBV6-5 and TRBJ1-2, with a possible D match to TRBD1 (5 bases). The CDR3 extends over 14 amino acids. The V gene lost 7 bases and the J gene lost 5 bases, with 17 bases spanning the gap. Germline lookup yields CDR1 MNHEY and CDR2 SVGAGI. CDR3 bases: TGTGCCAGCACCCCAGGGATTAAGTCGTATGGCTACACCTTC. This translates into CASTPGIKSYGYTF.

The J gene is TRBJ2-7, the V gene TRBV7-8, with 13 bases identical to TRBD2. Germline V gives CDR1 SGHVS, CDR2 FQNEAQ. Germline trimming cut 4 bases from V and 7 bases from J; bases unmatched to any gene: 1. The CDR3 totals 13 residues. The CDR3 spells CASSWTSGREQYF. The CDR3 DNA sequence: TGTGCCAGCAGCTGGACTAGCGGGAGAGAGCAGTACTTC.

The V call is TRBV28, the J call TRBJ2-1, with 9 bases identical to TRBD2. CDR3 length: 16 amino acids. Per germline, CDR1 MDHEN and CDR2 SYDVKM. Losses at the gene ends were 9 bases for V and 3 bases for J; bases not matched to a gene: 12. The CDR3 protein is CASGVAGVEGYNEQFF. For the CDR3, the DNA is TGTGCCAGTGGGGTAGCGGGAGTGGAGGGCTACAATGAGCAGTTCTTC. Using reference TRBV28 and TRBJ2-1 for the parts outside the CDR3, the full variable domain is DVKVTQSSRYLVKRTGEKVFLECVQDMDHENMFWYRQDPGLGLRLIYFSYDVKMKEKGDIPEGYSVSREKKERFSLILESASTNQTSMYLCASGVAGVEGYNEQFFGPGTRLTVL.

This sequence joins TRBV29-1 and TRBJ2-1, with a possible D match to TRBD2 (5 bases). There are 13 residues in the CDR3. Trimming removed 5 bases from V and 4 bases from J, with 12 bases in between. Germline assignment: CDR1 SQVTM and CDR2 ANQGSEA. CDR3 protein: CSVRPRDYNEQFF. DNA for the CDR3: TGCAGCGTTCGCCCCCGGGATTACAATGAGCAGTTCTTC.

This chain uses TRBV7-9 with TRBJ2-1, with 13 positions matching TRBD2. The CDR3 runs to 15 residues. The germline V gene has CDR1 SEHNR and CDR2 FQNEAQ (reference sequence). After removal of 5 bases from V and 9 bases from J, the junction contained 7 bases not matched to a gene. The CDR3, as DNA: TGTGCCAGCAGCGGGGGGACTAGCGGGATTGGTGAGCAGTTCTTC. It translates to CASSGGTSGIGEQFF.

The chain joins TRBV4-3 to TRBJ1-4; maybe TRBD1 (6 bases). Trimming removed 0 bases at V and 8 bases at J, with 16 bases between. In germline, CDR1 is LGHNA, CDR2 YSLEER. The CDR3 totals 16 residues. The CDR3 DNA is TGCGCCAGCAGCCAAGAGGAAACCAGGGGTCTGGAAAAACTGTTTTTT. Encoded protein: CASSQEETRGLEKLFF.

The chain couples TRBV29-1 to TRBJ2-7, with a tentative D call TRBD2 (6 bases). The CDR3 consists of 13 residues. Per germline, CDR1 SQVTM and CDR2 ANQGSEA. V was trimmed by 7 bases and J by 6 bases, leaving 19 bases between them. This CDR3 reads CSAGGRGTVEQYF. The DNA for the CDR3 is TGCAGCGCCGGGGGTCGGGGGACTGTCGAGCAGTACTTC.

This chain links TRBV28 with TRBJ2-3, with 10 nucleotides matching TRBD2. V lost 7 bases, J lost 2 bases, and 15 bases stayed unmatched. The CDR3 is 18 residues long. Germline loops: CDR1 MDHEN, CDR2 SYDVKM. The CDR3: CASNLPRAGGRITDTQYF. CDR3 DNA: TGTGCCAGCAACCTACCGAGAGCGGGAGGGAGGATCACAGATACGCAGTATTTT.